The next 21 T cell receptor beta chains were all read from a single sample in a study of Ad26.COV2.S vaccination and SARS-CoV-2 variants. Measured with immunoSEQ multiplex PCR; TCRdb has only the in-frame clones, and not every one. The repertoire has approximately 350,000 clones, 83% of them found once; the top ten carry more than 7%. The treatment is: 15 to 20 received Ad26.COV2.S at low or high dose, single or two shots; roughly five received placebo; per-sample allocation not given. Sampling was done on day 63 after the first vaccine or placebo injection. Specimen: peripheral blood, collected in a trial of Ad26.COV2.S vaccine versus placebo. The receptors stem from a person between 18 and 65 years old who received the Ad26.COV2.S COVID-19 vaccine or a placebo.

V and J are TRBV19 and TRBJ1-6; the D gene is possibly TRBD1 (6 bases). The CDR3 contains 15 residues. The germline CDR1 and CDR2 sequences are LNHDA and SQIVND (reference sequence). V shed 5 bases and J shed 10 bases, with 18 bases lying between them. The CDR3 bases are TGTGCCAGTAGTCCCCTACAGGGAGGCACGTCACCCCTCCACTTT. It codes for CASSPLQGGTSPLHF. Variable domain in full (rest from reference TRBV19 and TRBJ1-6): DGGITQSPKYLFRKEGQNVTLSCEQNLNHDAMYWYRQDPGQGLRLIYYSQIVNDFQKGDIAEGYSVSREKKESFPLTVTSAQKNPTAFYLCASSPLQGGTSPLHFGNGTRLTVT.

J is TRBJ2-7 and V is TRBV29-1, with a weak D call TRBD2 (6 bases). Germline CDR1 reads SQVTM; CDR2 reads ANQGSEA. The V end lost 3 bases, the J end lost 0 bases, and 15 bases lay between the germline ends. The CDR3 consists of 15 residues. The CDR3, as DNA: TGCAGCGTTGATTTTGGGACTGGGAGCTCCTACGAGCAGTACTTC. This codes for CSVDFGTGSSYEQYF.

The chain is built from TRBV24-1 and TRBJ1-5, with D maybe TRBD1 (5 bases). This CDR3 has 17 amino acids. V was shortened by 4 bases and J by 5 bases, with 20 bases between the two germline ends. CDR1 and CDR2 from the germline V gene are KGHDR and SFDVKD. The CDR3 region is CATSDPGGGRGHQPQHF. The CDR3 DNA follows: TGTGCCACCAGTGACCCCGGGGGGGGTCGGGGTCATCAGCCCCAGCATTTT.

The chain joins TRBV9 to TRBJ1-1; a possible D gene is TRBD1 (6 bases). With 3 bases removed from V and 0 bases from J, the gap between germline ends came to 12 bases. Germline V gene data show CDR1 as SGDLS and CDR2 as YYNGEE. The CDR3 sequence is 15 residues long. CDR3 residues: CASSGSRDMNTEAFF. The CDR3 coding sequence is TGTGCCAGCAGCGGATCCAGGGACATGAACACTGAAGCTTTCTTT.

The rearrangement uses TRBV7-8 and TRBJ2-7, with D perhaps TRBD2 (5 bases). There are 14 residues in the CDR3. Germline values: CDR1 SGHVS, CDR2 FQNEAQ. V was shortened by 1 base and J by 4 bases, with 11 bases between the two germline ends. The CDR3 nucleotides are TGTGCCAGCAGCTTAGGGCGGGCTGGTTACGAGCAGTACTTC. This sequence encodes CASSLGRAGYEQYF.

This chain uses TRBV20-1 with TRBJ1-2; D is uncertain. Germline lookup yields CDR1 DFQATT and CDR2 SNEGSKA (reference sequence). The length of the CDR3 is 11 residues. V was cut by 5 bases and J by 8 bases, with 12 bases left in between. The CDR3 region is CSAGVMAGYTF. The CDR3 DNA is TGCAGTGCTGGGGTAATGGCGGGCTACACCTTC.

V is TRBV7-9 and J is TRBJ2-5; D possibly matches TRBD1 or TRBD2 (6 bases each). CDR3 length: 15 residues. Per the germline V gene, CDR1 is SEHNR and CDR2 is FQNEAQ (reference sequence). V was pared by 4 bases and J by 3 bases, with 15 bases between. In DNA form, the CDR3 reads TGTGCCAGCAGCTCCCGTAGGGGGGTTGAAGAGACCCAGTACTTC. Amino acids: CASSSRRGVEETQYF.

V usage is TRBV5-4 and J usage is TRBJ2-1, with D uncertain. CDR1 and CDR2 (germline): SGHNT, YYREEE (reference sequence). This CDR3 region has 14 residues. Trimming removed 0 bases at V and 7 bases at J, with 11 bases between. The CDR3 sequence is CASSLDRSGNEQFF. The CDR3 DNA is TGTGCCAGCAGCTTGGACCGCTCAGGAAATGAGCAGTTCTTC.

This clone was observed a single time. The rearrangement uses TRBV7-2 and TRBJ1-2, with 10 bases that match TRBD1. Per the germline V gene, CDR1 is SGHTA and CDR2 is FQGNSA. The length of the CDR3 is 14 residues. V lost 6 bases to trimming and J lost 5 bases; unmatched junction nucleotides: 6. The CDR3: CASRPGTGEYGYTF. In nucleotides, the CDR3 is TGTGCCAGCAGACCCGGGACAGGGGAATATGGCTACACCTTC.

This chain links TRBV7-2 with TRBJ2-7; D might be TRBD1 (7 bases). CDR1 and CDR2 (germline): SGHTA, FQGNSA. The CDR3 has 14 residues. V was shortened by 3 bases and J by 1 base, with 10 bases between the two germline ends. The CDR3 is CASSFQGGSYEQYF. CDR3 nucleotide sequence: TGTGCCAGCAGCTTTCAGGGGGGATCCTACGAGCAGTACTTC.

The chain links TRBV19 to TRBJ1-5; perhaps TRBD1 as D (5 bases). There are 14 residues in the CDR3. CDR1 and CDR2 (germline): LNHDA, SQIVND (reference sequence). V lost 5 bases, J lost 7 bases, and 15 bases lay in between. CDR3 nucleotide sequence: TGTGCCAGTAGTCAGAGGCAGGGCAGACAGCCCCAGCATTTT. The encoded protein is CASSQRQGRQPQHF.

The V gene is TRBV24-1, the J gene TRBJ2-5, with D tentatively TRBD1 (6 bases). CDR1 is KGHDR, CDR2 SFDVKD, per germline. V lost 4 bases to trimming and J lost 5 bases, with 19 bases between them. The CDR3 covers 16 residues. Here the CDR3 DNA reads TGTGCCACCAGTGACCCTGGGGTGTCAGGGGAGGAGACCCAGTACTTC. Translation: CATSDPGVSGEETQYF.

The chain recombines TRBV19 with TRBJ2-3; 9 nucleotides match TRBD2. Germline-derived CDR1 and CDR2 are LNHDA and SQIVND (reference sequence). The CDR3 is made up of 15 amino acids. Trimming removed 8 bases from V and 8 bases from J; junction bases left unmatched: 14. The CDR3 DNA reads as TGTGCCAGTGGTTCCGGGACTAGCCAGCCAGCTACGCAGTATTTT. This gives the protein CASGSGTSQPATQYF.

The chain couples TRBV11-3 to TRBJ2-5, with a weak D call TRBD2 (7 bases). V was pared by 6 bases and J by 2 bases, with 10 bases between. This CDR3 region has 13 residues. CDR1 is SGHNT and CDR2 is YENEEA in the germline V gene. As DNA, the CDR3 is TGTGCCAGCAGAGGGGGGGATCAAGAGACCCAGTACTTC. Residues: CASRGGDQETQYF.

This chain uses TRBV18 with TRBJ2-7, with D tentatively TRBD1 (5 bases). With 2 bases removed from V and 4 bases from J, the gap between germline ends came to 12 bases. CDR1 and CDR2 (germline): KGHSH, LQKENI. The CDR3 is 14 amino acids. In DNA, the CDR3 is TGTGCCAGCTCACCATGGGGCAGGGAATACGAGCAGTACTTC. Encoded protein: CASSPWGREYEQYF.

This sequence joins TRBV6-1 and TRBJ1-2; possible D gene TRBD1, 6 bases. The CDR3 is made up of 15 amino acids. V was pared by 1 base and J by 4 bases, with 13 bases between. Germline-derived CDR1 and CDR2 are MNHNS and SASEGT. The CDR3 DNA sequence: TGTGCCAGCAGTGAAGGTTTTCGGACAGCCTATGGCTACACCTTC. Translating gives CASSEGFRTAYGYTF.

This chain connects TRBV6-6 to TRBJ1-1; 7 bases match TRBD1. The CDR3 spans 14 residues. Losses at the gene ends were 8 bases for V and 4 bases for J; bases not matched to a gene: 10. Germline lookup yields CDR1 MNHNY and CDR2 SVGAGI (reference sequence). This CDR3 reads CASLSTGEGTEAFF. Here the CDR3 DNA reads TGTGCCAGCCTAAGTACAGGGGAGGGCACTGAAGCTTTCTTT.

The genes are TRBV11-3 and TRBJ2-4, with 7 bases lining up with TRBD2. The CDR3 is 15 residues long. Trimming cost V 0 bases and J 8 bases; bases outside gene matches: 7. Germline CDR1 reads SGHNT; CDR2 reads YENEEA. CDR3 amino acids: CASSLEGRSGDIQYF. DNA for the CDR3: TGTGCCAGCAGCTTAGAGGGTCGGAGCGGGGACATTCAGTACTTC.

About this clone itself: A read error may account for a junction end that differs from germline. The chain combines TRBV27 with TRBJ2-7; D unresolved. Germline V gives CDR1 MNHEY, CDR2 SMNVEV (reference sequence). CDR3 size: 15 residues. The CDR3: CASSLEGLNTYKQYF. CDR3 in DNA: TGTGCCAGCAGTTTAGAAGGATTAAATACCTACAAGCAGTACTTC.

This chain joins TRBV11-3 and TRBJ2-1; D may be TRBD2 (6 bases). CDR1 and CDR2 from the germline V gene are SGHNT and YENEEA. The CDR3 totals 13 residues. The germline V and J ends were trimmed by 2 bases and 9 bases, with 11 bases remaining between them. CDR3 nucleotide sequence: TGTGCCAGCAGCTTAATTGGGGGGTCTGAGCAGTTCTTC. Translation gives CASSLIGGSEQFF.

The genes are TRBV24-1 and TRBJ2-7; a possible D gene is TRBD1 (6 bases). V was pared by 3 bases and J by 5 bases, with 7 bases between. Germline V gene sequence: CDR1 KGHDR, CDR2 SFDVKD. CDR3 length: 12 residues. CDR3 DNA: TGTGCCACCAGTGATAACAGGGACGAGCAGTACTTC. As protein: CATSDNRDEQYF.